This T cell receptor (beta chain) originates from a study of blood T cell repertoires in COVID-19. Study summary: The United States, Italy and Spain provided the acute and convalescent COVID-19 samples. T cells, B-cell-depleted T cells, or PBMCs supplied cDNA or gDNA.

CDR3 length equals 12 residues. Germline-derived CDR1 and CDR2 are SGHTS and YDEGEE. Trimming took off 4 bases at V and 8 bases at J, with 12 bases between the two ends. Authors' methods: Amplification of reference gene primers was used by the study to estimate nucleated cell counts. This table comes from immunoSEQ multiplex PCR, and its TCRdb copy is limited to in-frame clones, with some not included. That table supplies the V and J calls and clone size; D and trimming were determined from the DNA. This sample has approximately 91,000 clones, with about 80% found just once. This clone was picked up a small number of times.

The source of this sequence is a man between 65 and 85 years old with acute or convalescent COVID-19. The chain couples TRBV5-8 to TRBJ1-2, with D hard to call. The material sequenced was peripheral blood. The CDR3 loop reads CASSPIIVGYTF. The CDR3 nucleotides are TGTGCCAGCAGCCCGATCATAGTGGGCTACACCTTC.